The present entry profiles one TCR beta chain with its context. These data originate in a study of OX40 agonist ivuxolimab in advanced cancers. As for the study in general: Ivuxolimab was delivered to patients intravenously every 2 weeks at doses spanning 0.01 to 10 mg/kg.

Produced via immunoSEQ multiplex PCR; TCRdb's table is partial and in-frame only. Here the sample spans 55,000 to 80,000 clones, around 81% being singletons. This sample comprised CD4+ or CD8+ T cells sorted from blood, obtained in a trial of the OX40 agonist ivuxolimab. This TCR derives from an adult with an advanced solid tumor such as melanoma, head and neck, liver or kidney cancer.

The CDR3 loop is CASSLAGGQGAREAFF. The CDR3 DNA sequence: TGCGCCAGCAGCTTGGCCGGGGGACAGGGGGCCAGGGAAGCTTTCTTT. The gene calls are TRBV5-1 and TRBJ1-1, with 12 nucleotides matching TRBD1. The germline V gene has CDR1 SGHRS and CDR2 YFSETQ. V dropped 0 bases and J dropped 8; count of bases not matched to a gene: 8. The CDR3 spans 16 residues.